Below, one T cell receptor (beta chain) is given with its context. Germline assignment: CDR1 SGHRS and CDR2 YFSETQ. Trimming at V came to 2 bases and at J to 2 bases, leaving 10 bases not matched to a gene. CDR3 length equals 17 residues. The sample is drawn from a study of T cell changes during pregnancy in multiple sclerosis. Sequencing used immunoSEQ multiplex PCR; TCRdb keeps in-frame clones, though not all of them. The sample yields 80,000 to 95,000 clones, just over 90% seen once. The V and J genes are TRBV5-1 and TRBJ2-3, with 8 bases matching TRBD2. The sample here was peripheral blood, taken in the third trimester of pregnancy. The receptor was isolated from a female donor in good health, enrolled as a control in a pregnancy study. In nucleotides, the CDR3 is TGCGCCAGCAGCTTCAGCCCAGCGGGAGCCATCACAGATACGCAGTATTTT. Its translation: CASSFSPAGAITDTQYF.